A single sample is the source of the 25 T cell receptor beta chains below, sequenced in a study of T cell responses to AZD1222 COVID-19 vaccine. Sequencing used immunoSEQ multiplex PCR; TCRdb keeps in-frame clones, though not all of them. The sample includes some 120,000 clones, 75% to 90% of them seen just once. The sequences come from peripheral blood, collected on day 0 of MenACWY control vaccination. Receptors were obtained from an adult in good health.

The chain joins TRBV7-9 to TRBJ2-1; perhaps TRBD1 as D (5 bases). The CDR3 contains 14 residues. Trimming left V 5 bases short and J 6 bases short, with 14 bases between. CDR1 and CDR2 (germline): SEHNR, FQNEAQ (reference sequence). This CDR3 reads CASSPRVRVNEQFF. The DNA of the CDR3 is TGTGCCAGCAGCCCCAGGGTACGTGTCAATGAGCAGTTCTTC.

This clone was picked up a small number of times. The J gene is TRBJ1-2, the V gene TRBV4-2; possibly TRBD1 for D (6 bases). This CDR3 comprises 16 residues. Germline CDR1 and CDR2: LGHNA and YNFKEQ. The ends were cut back, 4 bases at V and 0 bases at J, with 15 bases in the middle. CDR3 sequence reads: CASSLRRGAANYGYTF. CDR3 bases: TGTGCCAGCAGCCTCCGACGGGGGGCAGCTAACTATGGCTACACCTTC.

The gene calls are TRBV28 and TRBJ1-2; 7 nucleotides line up with TRBD1. Germline V CDR1 and CDR2: MDHEN, SYDVKM. J lost 4 bases, V lost 6 bases, and 14 bases had no gene match. There are 16 residues in the CDR3. In DNA form, the CDR3 reads TGTGCCAGCAGGGTACGAGGGGGCGCCCCAATCTATGGCTACACCTTC. Its translation: CASRVRGGAPIYGYTF.

The chain combines TRBV10-2 with TRBJ1-2; unclear D gene. The CDR3 runs to 12 residues. Germline values: CDR1 WSHSY, CDR2 SAAADI. The V gene lost 8 bases and the J gene lost 5 bases, with 12 bases spanning the gap. The chain's CDR3 is CASHSGKYGYTF. CDR3 in DNA: TGCGCCAGCCACTCGGGGAAGTATGGCTACACCTTC.

This chain connects TRBV18 to TRBJ1-4; D gene unclear. Trimming cost V 0 bases and J 4 bases, with 12 bases left between them. The CDR3 contains 16 residues. Germline CDR1 is KGHSH and CDR2 is LQKENI. The CDR3 DNA follows: TGTGCCAGCTCACCACCTCGGGGATCTAATAATGAAAAACTGTTTTTT. Its translation: CASSPPRGSNNEKLFF.

The chain employs TRBV7-3 and TRBJ1-6; 8 bases align to TRBD1. Germline V gives CDR1 SGHTA, CDR2 FQGTGA. The CDR3 has 15 amino acids. With 5 bases clipped from V and 7 bases from J, the junction kept 7 bases outside the gene matches. This CDR3 reads CASSAAGGGNSPLHF. The CDR3 nucleotides read TGTGCCAGCAGCGCCGCAGGGGGCGGGAATTCACCCCTCCACTTT.

The chain employs TRBV24-1 and TRBJ2-7; D could derive from TRBD1 or TRBD2 (5 bases each). Germline lookup yields CDR1 KGHDR and CDR2 SFDVKD. The CDR3 contains 15 residues. V lost 2 bases to trimming and J lost 3 bases, with 13 bases between them. CDR3 loop: CATSDSSGRYYEQYF. The CDR3 nucleotides are TGTGCCACCAGTGATTCCTCGGGACGGTACTACGAGCAGTACTTC.

This rearrangement joins TRBV6-2 or TRBV6-3 to TRBJ2-3, with TRBD2 matching over 8 bases. From germline, CDR1 is MNHEY and CDR2 SVGEGT. J gave up 0 bases and V 6 bases, and 11 bases lay outside the gene matches. The CDR3 spans 17 residues. The CDR3 region is CASSHIPGGASTDTQYF. The CDR3 DNA reads TGTGCCAGCAGCCACATCCCCGGGGGGGCGAGCACAGATACGCAGTATTTT.

The genes are TRBV7-9 and TRBJ2-5; D might be TRBD1 (8 bases). V was trimmed by 5 bases and J by 4 bases, leaving 20 bases between them. Per germline, CDR1 SEHNR and CDR2 FQNEAQ (reference sequence). The CDR3 consists of 16 residues. The CDR3 spells CASSVSGTGGGETQYF. The CDR3 region has the DNA TGTGCCAGCAGCGTATCCGGGACAGGCGGGGGAGAGACCCAGTACTTC.

This chain uses TRBV4-1 with TRBJ2-7; the match to TRBD1 covers 9 bases. The length of the CDR3 is 15 residues. Germline assignment: CDR1 MGHRA and CDR2 YSYEKL. With 1 base clipped from V and 3 bases from J, the junction kept 4 bases outside the gene matches. The CDR3 loop reads CASSQGGQGGYEQYF. CDR3 DNA: TGCGCCAGCAGCCAAGGGGGACAGGGTGGCTACGAGCAGTACTTC.

The chain links TRBV7-3 to TRBJ2-1; TRBD1 agrees at 8 bases. CDR3 length: 16 amino acids. Germline lookup yields CDR1 SGHTA and CDR2 FQGTGA. With 5 bases clipped from V and 4 bases from J, the junction kept 10 bases outside the gene matches. CDR3 residues: CASSPRVGTGYNEQFF. As DNA, the CDR3 is TGTGCCAGCAGCCCTCGGGTGGGGACAGGATACAATGAGCAGTTCTTC.

The chain combines TRBV6-6 with TRBJ2-7; 9 nucleotides align to TRBD1. This CDR3 has 14 amino acids. The junction had 2 bases not matched to a gene; V was cut back by 2 bases and J by 3 bases. The germline V gene encodes CDR1 MNHNY and CDR2 SVGAGI (reference sequence). CDR3 DNA sequence: TGTGCCAGCAGTTACGAGACAGGGGGCTACGAGCAGTACTTC. This sequence encodes CASSYETGGYEQYF.

The rearrangement joins TRBV5-5 to TRBJ1-6, with 7 bases matching TRBD1. The CDR3 spans 16 residues. Trimming took 0 bases from V and 9 from J; bases not matched to a gene: 9. The germline V gene encodes CDR1 SGHKS and CDR2 YYEKEE (reference sequence). The CDR3 spells CASSLAENRGTSPLHF. In nucleotides, the CDR3 is TGTGCCAGCAGCTTGGCGGAGAACAGGGGCACTTCACCCCTCCACTTT.

The V call is TRBV7-2, the J call TRBJ1-2; 8 bases align to TRBD1. Trimming removed 0 bases from V and 7 bases from J; junction bases left unmatched: 13. This CDR3 is 17 amino acids long. The germline V gene encodes CDR1 SGHTA and CDR2 FQGNSA. The CDR3, as DNA: TGTGCCAGCAGCTTAGCGGGGGGTAGTAGGACAGGGTCTGGCTACACCTTC. It codes for CASSLAGGSRTGSGYTF.

The CDR3 protein is CASTYLRGSYNEQFF. CDR3 in DNA: TGTGCCAGCACCTACCTACGGGGGAGCTACAATGAGCAGTTCTTC. The chain links TRBV28 to TRBJ2-1; possible D gene TRBD2, 6 bases. Germline values: CDR1 MDHEN, CDR2 SYDVKM. The CDR3 loop spans 15 amino acids. The V gene lost 7 bases and the J gene lost 3 bases, with 16 bases spanning the gap. Looking up the rest from reference TRBV28 and TRBJ2-1 gives the full variable domain: DVKVTQSSRYLVKRTGEKVFLECVQDMDHENMFWYRQDPGLGLRLIYFSYDVKMKEKGDIPEGYSVSREKKERFSLILESASTNQTSMYLCASTYLRGSYNEQFFGPGTRLTVL.

The V and J genes are TRBV5-1 and TRBJ1-6; a weak D match, TRBD1 (5 bases). Trimming took off 0 bases at V and 4 bases at J, with 5 bases between the two ends. CDR1 is SGHRS and CDR2 is YFSETQ in the germline V gene. This CDR3 is 14 amino acids long. CDR3 loop: CASSLEGYNSPLHF. As DNA, the CDR3 is TGCGCCAGCAGCTTGGAGGGGTATAATTCACCCCTCCACTTT.

This chain joins TRBV20-1 and TRBJ1-1; D gene unclear. CDR3 length: 8 residues. Trimming stripped 2 bases from V and 9 bases from J, with 1 base between. Per the germline V gene, CDR1 is DFQATT and CDR2 is SNEGSKA (reference sequence). CDR3 sequence (DNA): TGCAGTGCTAGAAAAGCTTTCTTT. Translation: CSARKAFF.

The V call is TRBV7-2, the J call TRBJ1-2, with TRBD1 matching 7 bases. Germline CDR1 SGHTA, CDR2 FQGNSA. V shed 1 base, J shed 5 bases, and the junction held 4 bases outside the gene matches. The CDR3 consists of 14 residues. DNA for the CDR3: TGTGCCAGCAGCTTAGACAGGGGAGGGTATGGCTACACCTTC. Protein sequence: CASSLDRGGYGYTF. The full variable domain, with the rest looked up from reference TRBV7-2 and TRBJ1-2, is GAGVSQSPSNKVTEKGKDVELRCDPISGHTALYWYRQSLGQGLEFLIYFQGNSAPDKSGLPSDRFSAERTGGSVSTLTIQRTQQEDSAVYLCASSLDRGGYGYTFGSGTRLTVV.

On this clone itself: Other DNA variants within this sample encode the same CDR3. This chain connects TRBV7-9 to TRBJ1-1; D is undetermined. Deletions cut 2 bases from V and 1 base from J, with 8 bases between. CDR1 SEHNR and CDR2 FQNEAQ come from the germline V gene (reference sequence). The CDR3 runs 14 residues. Here the CDR3 DNA reads TGTGCCAGCAGCTTAACGGGAGGGAACACTGAAGCTTTCTTT. Protein sequence: CASSLTGGNTEAFF.

This clone was counted a few times. The rearrangement links TRBV11-2 to TRBJ1-4; D may be TRBD1 (5 bases). Trimming took off 0 bases at V and 4 bases at J, with 9 bases between the two ends. Germline V lookup: CDR1 SGHAT, CDR2 FQNNGV. The CDR3 contains 15 residues. Here the CDR3 reads CASSLEGAFNEKLFF. DNA of the CDR3: TGTGCCAGCAGCTTAGAAGGGGCCTTTAATGAAAAACTGTTTTTT.

This sequence joins TRBV19 and TRBJ1-6; perhaps TRBD1 as D (5 bases). Germline V gene data show CDR1 as LNHDA and CDR2 as SQIVND (reference sequence). The CDR3 covers 14 residues. V lost 4 bases, J lost 10 bases, and 14 bases lay in between. CDR3 bases: TGTGCCAGTAGTAAGGTAGCAGGGCGGTCACCCCTCCACTTT. Protein product: CASSKVAGRSPLHF.

The chain recombines TRBV7-9 with TRBJ1-1, with D tentatively TRBD1 (6 bases). The germline V gene has CDR1 SEHNR and CDR2 FQNEAQ (reference sequence). The CDR3 is 14 amino acids. The ends were cut back, 0 bases at V and 11 bases at J, with 16 bases in the middle. The CDR3 protein is CASSLADSRAGAFF. CDR3 coding DNA: TGTGCCAGCAGCTTAGCGGACAGCCGAGCTGGTGCTTTCTTT.

The count of this clone is one. This rearrangement joins TRBV9 to TRBJ2-2; D is uncertain. CDR1 and CDR2 from the germline V gene are SGDLS and YYNGEE. V was shortened by 0 bases and J by 4 bases, with 7 bases between the two germline ends. The CDR3 loop spans 14 amino acids. The CDR3 loop reads CASSVVSSTGELFF. CDR3 in DNA: TGTGCCAGCAGCGTAGTCAGTAGCACCGGGGAGCTGTTTTTT.

J is TRBJ2-2 and V is TRBV6-4, with no clear D. Germline V lookup: CDR1 MRHNA, CDR2 SNTAGT. This CDR3 has 13 amino acids. The V gene lost 6 bases and the J gene lost 5 bases, with 10 bases spanning the gap. The CDR3: CASRESSTGELFF. The CDR3 nucleotides read TGTGCCAGCAGGGAAAGTTCAACCGGGGAGCTGTTTTTT.

CDR3 amino acids: CASSIRGRRGEKLFF. CDR3 DNA sequence: TGTGCCAGTAGTATCAGGGGGCGGCGAGGTGAAAAACTGTTTTTT. The chain couples TRBV19 to TRBJ1-4; TRBD1 matches at 8 bases. The CDR3 consists of 15 residues. Losses at the gene ends were 3 bases for V and 7 bases for J; bases not matched to a gene: 7. Germline V CDR1 and CDR2: LNHDA, SQIVND (reference sequence).